These 20 T cell receptor beta chains were sequenced from one sample in a study of blood T cell repertoires in COVID-19 (dated by TCRdb to the early 2020s). The library was built by means of the immunoSEQ multiplex PCR assay. Drawn from immuneACCESS, this table holds only the in-frame rearrangements with V and J called that TCRdb kept. Clones are partly lost; checked studies trace under half to an unresolved V gene and leave the rest unexplained. Within this sample are 150,000 to 200,000 clones, with 80% to 85% of them counted one time only. The biggest ten clones account for about 7% of the sample. The sample taken for sequencing was peripheral blood. These receptors all stem from a woman between 35 and 50 years old with COVID-19, enrolled during active disease.

V gene TRBV28 combines with J gene TRBJ2-1; 9 bases are a match to TRBD1. The CDR3 totals 16 residues. V gave up 5 bases and J gave up 6 bases; unmatched junction bases: 11. CDR1 MDHEN and CDR2 SYDVKM come from the germline V gene. The CDR3 reads CASSQDRDRVRNEQFF. The CDR3 region has the DNA TGTGCCAGCAGTCAGGACCGGGACAGGGTGCGCAATGAGCAGTTCTTC. The full variable domain, completed using reference TRBV28 and TRBJ2-1, is DVKVTQSSRYLVKRTGEKVFLECVQDMDHENMFWYRQDPGLGLRLIYFSYDVKMKEKGDIPEGYSVSREKKERFSLILESASTNQTSMYLCASSQDRDRVRNEQFFGPGTRLTVL.

The V and J genes are TRBV14 and TRBJ2-7, with 13 bases fitting TRBD2. Trimming removed 4 bases from V and 0 bases from J; junction bases left unmatched: 6. CDR3 size: 17 residues. Germline V gene data show CDR1 as SGHDN and CDR2 as FVKESK. CDR3 coding DNA: TGTGCCAGCAGCCTTAAGAGGACTAGCGGGAGCTCCTACGAGCAGTACTTC. It encodes CASSLKRTSGSSYEQYF.

The genes are TRBV6-2 or TRBV6-3 and TRBJ1-6; D is ambiguous. Germline V gives CDR1 MNHEY, CDR2 SVGEGT. CDR3 length equals 14 residues. Trimming took 2 bases from V and 4 from J, leaving 6 bases between them. The DNA of the CDR3 is TGTGCCAGCAGTTACGGGCAGTATAATTCACCCCTCCACTTT. This codes for CASSYGQYNSPLHF.

The chain has TRBV6-5 and TRBJ2-3; 10 nucleotides match TRBD2. The CDR3 loop spans 16 amino acids. J lost 4 bases, V lost 2 bases, and 6 bases had no gene match. Germline CDR1 and CDR2: MNHEY and SVGAGI. Here the CDR3 DNA reads TGTGCCAGCAGTTACCATAGCGGGGGGAACGCAGATACGCAGTATTTT. Its translation: CASSYHSGGNADTQYF.

The chain couples TRBV6-1 to TRBJ1-2; 8 bases line up with TRBD1. The germline V gene has CDR1 MNHNS and CDR2 SASEGT. This CDR3 comprises 13 residues. The ends lost 3 bases at V and 8 bases at J; junction bases unmatched: 5. CDR3 DNA sequence: TGTGCCAGCAGTGATGGGACAGGTCGGGGCTACACCTTC. It yields the protein CASSDGTGRGYTF.

The chain has TRBV7-9 and TRBJ2-3; 7 positions agree with TRBD2. The CDR3 spans 16 residues. V lost 3 bases to trimming and J lost 2 bases; unmatched junction nucleotides: 8. The germline V gene encodes CDR1 SEHNR and CDR2 FQNEAQ (reference sequence). CDR3 nucleotide sequence: TGTGCCAGCAGCTTTCGGCTAGCGGCCCTCACAGATACGCAGTATTTT. Translating gives CASSFRLAALTDTQYF.

The chain has TRBV15 and TRBJ2-7; D is perhaps TRBD1 (5 bases). This CDR3 is 14 amino acids long. Trimming pared 5 bases from V and 2 bases from J, leaving 13 bases between. Germline-derived CDR1 and CDR2 are LNHNV and YYDKDF (reference sequence). CDR3 sequence: CATSLRQLTYEQYF. The CDR3 DNA sequence: TGTGCCACCAGCCTCCGACAGCTTACCTACGAGCAGTACTTC.

The chain carries TRBV6-5 and TRBJ1-1, with TRBD1 matching 7 bases. The V and J ends lost 0 bases and 2 bases, in that order; junction bases with no gene match: 3. The CDR3 has 15 amino acids. CDR1 is MNHEY, CDR2 SVGAGI, per germline. The CDR3 nucleotides are TGTGCCAGCAGTTACTCCCGACAGGGTAACACTGAAGCTTTCTTT. It yields the protein CASSYSRQGNTEAFF.

This chain links TRBV7-9 with TRBJ1-5; the D is unclear. V shed 2 bases and J shed 0 bases, with 5 bases lying between them. CDR3 length: 14 amino acids. The germline V gene encodes CDR1 SEHNR and CDR2 FQNEAQ (reference sequence). The DNA of the CDR3 is TGTGCCAGCAGCTTATCCTATAGCAATCAGCCCCAGCATTTT. This gives the protein CASSLSYSNQPQHF.

By sample fraction, this clone is medium-sized. This chain connects TRBV3-1 (or the pseudogene TRBV3-2) to TRBJ2-7; D is unresolved. This CDR3 has 12 residues. Trimming took 1 base from V and 9 from J, leaving 10 bases between them. The germline V gene has CDR1 LGHDT and CDR2 YNNKEL (reference sequence). CDR3 nucleotides: TGTGCCAGCAGCCAAGCGTCGATCGGGCAGTACTTC. It yields the protein CASSQASIGQYF.

The CDR3 DNA reads as TGTGCCAGCAGACTAACAGGGGTCGGGGAGCTGTTTTTT. Its translation is CASRLTGVGELFF. V is TRBV12-3 or TRBV12-4 and J is TRBJ2-2; 7 positions agree with TRBD1. CDR3 length: 13 amino acids. The ends lost 6 bases at V and 7 bases at J; junction bases unmatched: 5.

The chain links TRBV7-2 to TRBJ1-4, with a weak D call TRBD1 (5 bases). Germline CDR1 is SGHTA and CDR2 is FQGNSA. The CDR3 covers 17 residues. The V end lost 1 base, the J end lost 4 bases, and 16 bases lay between the germline ends. The CDR3 loop is CASSLGGTGGDNEKLFF. CDR3 DNA sequence: TGTGCCAGCAGCTTAGGGGGGACGGGGGGAGATAATGAAAAACTGTTTTTT.

The table lists this clone with a count of one. The chain links TRBV18 to TRBJ1-4; the match to TRBD1 covers 8 bases. The CDR3 consists of 16 residues. CDR1 is KGHSH and CDR2 is LQKENI in the germline V gene. J gave up 0 bases and V 6 bases, and 6 bases lay outside the gene matches. Written as DNA, the CDR3 is TGTGCCAGCTCGCTGGACAGGGCCACAACTAATGAAAAACTGTTTTTT. It translates to CASSLDRATTNEKLFF. Based on the CDR3 plus reference TRBV18 and TRBJ1-4, the full variable domain is NAGVMQNPRHLVRRRGQEARLRCSPMKGHSHVYWYRQLPEEGLKFMVYLQKENIIDESGMPKERFSAEFPKEGPSILRIQQVVRGDSAAYFCASSLDRATTNEKLFFGSGTQLSVL.

The chain employs TRBV9 and TRBJ1-1; no firm D call. Looked up from germline, CDR1 is SGDLS and CDR2 is YYNGEE. Trimming took 4 bases from V and 7 from J, leaving 11 bases between them. CDR3 length equals 12 residues. The CDR3 bases are TGTGCCAGCAGCCCTCTAGCGATTGAAGCTTTCTTT. Translated: CASSPLAIEAFF. Based on the CDR3 plus reference TRBV9 and TRBJ1-1, the full variable domain is DSGVTQTPKHLITATGQRVTLRCSPRSGDLSVYWYQQSLDQGLQFLIQYYNGEERAKGNILERFSAQQFPDLHSELNLSSLELGDSALYFCASSPLAIEAFFGQGTRLTVV.

The V call is TRBV28, the J call TRBJ1-2; D might be TRBD1 (6 bases). Germline-derived CDR1 and CDR2 are MDHEN and SYDVKM. V lost 6 bases and J lost 4, with 12 bases in between. The CDR3 is 13 residues long. The CDR3, as DNA: TGTGCCAGCAGCGTACAGGGCTTCTATGGCTACACCTTC. It is translated as CASSVQGFYGYTF.

The V call is TRBV28, the J call TRBJ2-3, with unresolved D. The ends were cut back, 2 bases at V and 2 bases at J, with 11 bases in the middle. Per the germline V gene, CDR1 is MDHEN and CDR2 is SYDVKM. The CDR3 totals 15 residues. Here the CDR3 reads CASSLRLGPTDTQYF. In nucleotides, the CDR3 is TGTGCCAGCAGTTTAAGGCTAGGTCCCACAGATACGCAGTATTTT.

This chain uses TRBV2 with TRBJ2-5; TRBD2 matches 8 bases. Trimming cost V 7 bases and J 4 bases; bases outside gene matches: 14. Germline V lookup: CDR1 SNHLY, CDR2 FYNNEI. This CDR3 spans 16 amino acids. The CDR3 sequence is CASTYGPGGPRETQYF. In DNA, the CDR3 is TGTGCCAGCACGTATGGTCCGGGGGGGCCTCGAGAGACCCAGTACTTC.

The V call is TRBV11-1, the J call TRBJ1-4; 8 bases are a match to TRBD1. Germline V gene sequence: CDR1 SGHAT, CDR2 FQDESV (reference sequence). The CDR3 consists of 14 residues. The junction had 7 bases not matched to a gene; V was cut back by 6 bases and J by 7 bases. CDR3 loop: CASSFGQGGEKLFF. The CDR3 DNA is TGTGCCAGCAGTTTCGGACAGGGAGGTGAAAAACTGTTTTTT.

The count of this clone is one. The chain links TRBV6-5 to TRBJ1-1, with D unresolved. This CDR3 is built from 13 residues. V shed 2 bases and J shed 0 bases, with 4 bases lying between them. Germline CDR1 reads MNHEY; CDR2 reads SVGAGI. CDR3 loop: CASSYQLNTEAFF. As DNA, the CDR3 is TGTGCCAGCAGTTACCAATTGAACACTGAAGCTTTCTTT.

This chain joins TRBV19 and TRBJ1-3, with TRBD1 identical over 7 bases. Per germline, CDR1 LNHDA and CDR2 SQIVND (reference sequence). Unmatched junction bases numbered 13, after V lost 11 bases and J lost 0 bases. The length of the CDR3 is 16 residues. The CDR3 reads CASGGDSTYSGNTIYF. The CDR3 DNA is TGTGCCTCGGGGGGGGACAGTACCTACTCTGGAAACACCATATATTTT.